These 25 T cell receptor beta chains came from one sample sequenced in a study of blood T cells in healthy people across ages. A sample-barcoded 5' primer and a J-beta primer mix were used in a second PCR of about 7 to 12 cycles. TCRdb reprocessed the 5' RACE reads with MiXCR, giving one entry per CDR3 protein. Of around 710,000 distinct CDR3 sequences listed, more than 40% are singletons. Material for sequencing was blood. The receptors shown here come from a woman aged 55-75 years in good health.

The rearrangement uses TRBV12-3 or TRBV12-4 and TRBJ2-4, with TRBD1 matching over 9 bases. The CDR3 has 14 residues. Trimming removed 5 bases from V and 8 bases from J; junction bases left unmatched: 7. CDR3 DNA sequence: TGTGCCAGCAGTCCCCGACAGGGGGGAGACATTCAGTACTTC. Translated, it gives CASSPRQGGDIQYF.

This clonotype was found many times. This rearrangement joins TRBV7-2 to TRBJ2-5; 7 nucleotides agree with TRBD1. This CDR3 is built from 15 residues. From germline, CDR1 is SGHTA and CDR2 FQGNSA. Trimming removed 2 bases from V and 9 bases from J; junction bases left unmatched: 12. In nucleotides, the CDR3 is TGTGCCAGCAGCTTATCACCCAGGGGGACCGGGGCCCAGTACTTC. Translating it yields CASSLSPRGTGAQYF.

Regarding this clonotype: A read error is possible here, since a much larger clone lies one base away. The chain uses TRBV29-1 and TRBJ2-5; D perhaps matches TRBD1 (6 bases). The DNA end favors TRBJ2-7, so the J call may be wrong. Looked up from germline, CDR1 is SQVTM and CDR2 is ANQGSEA. This CDR3 region has 11 residues. CDR3: CSAGQNYEQYF. DNA for the CDR3: TGCAGCGCAGGACAGAACTACGAGCAGTACTTC.

The chain joins TRBV20-1 to TRBJ1-2; D gene unclear. Germline V CDR1 and CDR2: DFQATT, SNEGSKA (reference sequence). V lost 0 bases and J 5 bases, leaving 10 bases between the germline ends. The length of the CDR3 is 13 residues. This CDR3 is CSARDLREYGYTF. The CDR3 nucleotides are TGCAGTGCTAGAGATCTCCGGGAGTATGGCTACACCTTC.

Worth noting for this clonotype: A much larger clone is a single base away; this may be a read error. The J gene is TRBJ2-7, the V gene TRBV7-2, with TRBD2 matching 7 bases. In germline, CDR1 is SGHTA, CDR2 FQGNSA. V dropped 6 bases and J dropped 2; count of bases not matched to a gene: 7. This CDR3 comprises 14 residues. Here the CDR3 reads CASSAAGDAYEQYF. The CDR3 DNA follows: TGTGCCAGCAGTGCGGCGGGAGATGCCTACGAGCAGTACTTC.

This clonotype has at least ten counts. The rearrangement joins TRBV18 to TRBJ1-4; a possible D gene is TRBD1 (6 bases). The germline V gene encodes CDR1 KGHSH and CDR2 LQKENI. The CDR3 spans 14 residues. V was clipped by 4 bases and J by 0 bases, with 6 bases between them. CDR3 in amino acids: CASSQGATNEKLFF. In DNA, the CDR3 is TGTGCCAGCTCACAGGGGGCAACTAATGAAAAACTGTTTTTT.

In its sample, this clonotype was seen a few times. The chain uses TRBV27 and TRBJ2-1; 9 bases align to TRBD2. The J segment lost 7 bases and the V segment lost 8 bases, leaving 18 bases of the junction unmatched. CDR1 and CDR2 (germline): MNHEY, SMNVEV (reference sequence). The CDR3 has 17 residues. The CDR3 DNA reads as TGTGCCAGCTTCTCCTGGGGGATTAGCGGGGGTCTAAATGAGCAGTTCTTC. It codes for CASFSWGISGGLNEQFF.

This clonotype was counted between two and nine times. J is TRBJ2-7 and V is TRBV25-1, with TRBD2 matching over 8 bases. Germline-derived CDR1 and CDR2 are MGHDK and SYGVNS. The CDR3 runs to 18 residues. The ends lost 6 bases at V and 0 bases at J; junction bases unmatched: 16. CDR3 DNA sequence: TGTGCCAGCAGCGTAGCGGGAACTGTTAAGGGGAGCTCCTACGAGCAGTACTTC. It is translated as CASSVAGTVKGSSYEQYF.

The sample holds a few counts of this clonotype. V is TRBV7-9 and J is TRBJ2-5; no definite D call. The J call may be mistaken, given a closer DNA end match to TRBJ2-7. CDR3 length: 12 amino acids. Germline CDR1 and CDR2: SEHNR and FQNEAQ (reference sequence). This CDR3 reads CASSVEVYEQYF. As DNA, the CDR3 is TGTGCCAGCAGCGTCGAGGTCTACGAGCAGTACTTC.

Details on this clonotype: A read error may explain this, as a much larger clone is one base away. CDR3 DNA: TGCGGCGTTGAAGAAGACTCGAATCAGCGGTTCTTC. Translation gives CGVEEDSNQRFF. The chain employs TRBV29-1 and TRBJ2-1; the D is unclear. The CDR3 runs to 12 residues. The germline gives CDR1 SQVTM, CDR2 ANQGSEA.

The chain carries TRBV14 and TRBJ1-6, with TRBD1 as a possible D gene (5 bases). This CDR3 spans 18 amino acids. Germline CDR1 and CDR2: SGHDN and FVKESK. Trimming removed 4 bases from V and 0 bases from J, with 16 bases in between. The DNA of the CDR3 is TGTGCCAGCAGCCCGACAGTAGTACGGGGCTCCTATAATTCACCCCTCCACTTT. Its translation: CASSPTVVRGSYNSPLHF.

This clonotype was counted once. This may be a read error: a much more frequent sequence differs by one nucleotide. The CDR3 ends on some other residue instead of the conserved phenylalanine or tryptophan, so this is likely a read error. The genes are TRBV7-8 and TRBJ2-5; 8 bases map to TRBD2. Germline V gives CDR1 SGHVS, CDR2 FQNEAQ. CDR3 length: 14 amino acids. V shed 3 bases and J 10 bases; nucleotides not matched to a gene: 10. The CDR3 here is CASSLSGLGGDQYL. CDR3 sequence (DNA): TGTGCCAGCAGCTTGTCCGGCCTCGGGGGGGACCAGTACCTC.

The chain combines TRBV6-2 or TRBV6-3 with TRBJ2-7; the match to TRBD2 covers 9 bases. J gave up 4 bases and V 5 bases, and 9 bases lay outside the gene matches. CDR1 is MNHEY and CDR2 is SVGEGT in the germline V gene. This CDR3 has 15 amino acids. The CDR3 nucleotides read TGTGCCAGCAGTCCCGAGGGGAGCGGGAGGTACGAGCAGTACTTC. Translation: CASSPEGSGRYEQYF.

This chain uses TRBV20-1 with TRBJ2-3; maybe TRBD2 (5 bases). The germline V gene has CDR1 DFQATT and CDR2 SNEGSKA (reference sequence). The CDR3 is made up of 14 amino acids. V was clipped by 0 bases and J by 2 bases, with 9 bases between them. The CDR3 here is CSARDDYATDTQYF. CDR3 DNA sequence: TGCAGTGCTAGAGACGACTATGCCACAGATACGCAGTATTTT.

The J gene is TRBJ2-1, the V gene TRBV20-1, with D possibly TRBD2 on 5 matching bases. V gave up 6 bases and J gave up 2 bases, with 11 bases separating them. Per germline, CDR1 DFQATT and CDR2 SNEGSKA (reference sequence). The CDR3 sequence is 13 residues long. CDR3 sequence: CSAGRRAYNEQFF. For the CDR3, the DNA is TGCAGTGCAGGCCGGCGGGCCTACAATGAGCAGTTCTTC.

The chain uses TRBV27 and TRBJ1-2, with D unresolved. The CDR3 spans 14 residues. Germline V gene sequence: CDR1 MNHEY, CDR2 SMNVEV (reference sequence). V dropped 2 bases and J dropped 8 bases, with 15 bases sitting between them. The CDR3 sequence is CASSLGLRTGGYTF. In DNA form, the CDR3 reads TGTGCCAGCAGTTTAGGCCTCAGAACTGGGGGCTACACCTTC.

For the CDR3, the DNA is TGTGCCAGCAAGACAGGGTCGTTGTCCTACAATGAGCAGTTCTTC. Translation: CASKTGSLSYNEQFF. The chain recombines TRBV2 with TRBJ2-1, with 7 bases fitting TRBD1. Germline CDR1 is SNHLY and CDR2 is FYNNEI. This CDR3 has 15 residues. The trim removed 7 bases at V and 1 base at J, leaving 7 bases unmatched.

The CDR3 protein is CASSIPGGGEQYF. The CDR3 coding sequence is TGTGCCAGCAGTATCCCCGGTGGGGGCGAGCAGTACTTC. The chain uses TRBV27 and TRBJ2-7; TRBD1 or TRBD2 may be the D gene (5 bases each). V lost 5 bases and J lost 6, with 14 bases in between. The CDR3 loop spans 13 amino acids. Germline V gives CDR1 MNHEY, CDR2 SMNVEV (reference sequence).

The gene calls are TRBV5-5 and TRBJ2-3; D uncertain. This CDR3 is built from 14 residues. CDR1 is SGHKS and CDR2 is YYEKEE in the germline V gene (reference sequence). V shed 4 bases and J shed 2 bases, with 11 bases lying between them. The DNA for the CDR3 is TGTGCCAGCAGCCAGCAAATGTCCACAGATACGCAGTATTTT. Protein: CASSQQMSTDTQYF.

The chain combines TRBV27 with TRBJ1-1; 7 bases are shared with TRBD1. V dropped 2 bases and J dropped 1; count of bases not matched to a gene: 10. CDR1 is MNHEY, CDR2 SMNVEV, per germline (reference sequence). This CDR3 is 17 amino acids long. CDR3 protein: CASSLLYRTGKNTEAFF. CDR3 DNA: TGTGCCAGCAGTTTACTCTACAGGACAGGAAAGAACACTGAAGCTTTCTTT.

This clonotype appeared a few times. The chain employs TRBV28 and TRBJ2-1; 8 bases align to TRBD2. Germline trimming cut 4 bases from V and 4 bases from J; bases unmatched to any gene: 6. The CDR3 covers 15 residues. In germline, CDR1 is MDHEN, CDR2 SYDVKM. The CDR3 nucleotides read TGTGCCAGCAGTTCTCACGGGGGGGATTACAATGAGCAGTTCTTC. It is translated as CASSSHGGDYNEQFF.

The genes are TRBV4-2 and TRBJ2-1; D ambiguous. There are 14 residues in the CDR3. The V and J ends lost 2 bases and 9 bases respectively, with 14 bases between them. The germline CDR1 and CDR2 sequences are LGHNA and YNFKEQ. The CDR3 DNA reads TGTGCCAGCAGCCAAAGCCTACTGTACGGTGAGCAGTTCTTC. This translates into CASSQSLLYGEQFF.

This clonotype was detected a few times. V is TRBV5-1 and J is TRBJ2-1; 8 bases are shared with TRBD2. Germline assignment: CDR1 SGHRS and CDR2 YFSETQ. V lost 7 bases to trimming and J lost 5 bases; unmatched junction nucleotides: 14. The CDR3 runs to 16 residues. Here the CDR3 DNA reads TGCGCCAGCGTTCCAGGATCAGCGGGAGTACACAATGAGCAGTTCTTC. It codes for CASVPGSAGVHNEQFF.

This clonotype showed up just a few times. This chain uses TRBV10-2 with TRBJ1-4; D gene unclear. The germline V and J ends were trimmed by 3 bases and 7 bases, with 12 bases remaining between them. The germline V gene has CDR1 WSHSY and CDR2 SAAADI. CDR3 length: 14 residues. CDR3 residues: CASSERVWSEKLFF. CDR3 coding DNA: TGCGCCAGCAGTGAACGGGTCTGGAGTGAAAAACTGTTTTTT.

There are a few counts of this clonotype. The chain recombines TRBV7-9 with TRBJ1-6; D call uncertain. The CDR3 length is 12 residues. Trimming took off 0 bases at V and 11 bases at J, with 5 bases between the two ends. Germline CDR1 reads SEHNR; CDR2 reads FQNEAQ (reference sequence). The CDR3 loop is CASSLATTPLHF. As DNA, the CDR3 is TGTGCCAGCAGCTTAGCGACAACACCCCTCCACTTT.